One sample yielded the 14 T cell receptor beta chains listed below, sequenced in a study of beta chain features in type 1 diabetes. Sequenced material consisted of expressed TCRB transcripts (all of the isolated RNA was reverse transcribed). Clones were sequenced by immunoSEQ multiplex PCR, and TCRdb holds only the in-frame ones, with some missing. Of about half a million clones in the sample, around 10% were seen once. The sample taken for sequencing was naive CD4+ T cells from blood. The receptor source for this set is a young woman in good health.

This clone was detected only a few times. V usage is TRBV5-1 and J usage is TRBJ2-3; D not certain. V lost 0 bases and J lost 4, with 9 bases in between. The V gene's germline CDR1 is SGHRS and CDR2 YFSETQ. This CDR3 is built from 14 residues. The CDR3 bases are TGCGCCAGCAGCTTGGGACATCGTTCAGATACGCAGTATTTT. It specifies CASSLGHRSDTQYF.

A few counts support this clone. The V gene is TRBV6-6, the J gene TRBJ2-7, with D maybe TRBD1 (6 bases). V was shortened by 6 bases and J by 3 bases, with 12 bases between the two germline ends. CDR3 length equals 13 residues. The germline V gene encodes CDR1 MNHNY and CDR2 SVGAGI (reference sequence). CDR3 region: CASRFGTFYEQYV. In nucleotides, the CDR3 is TGTGCCAGCAGATTCGGGACATTCTACGAGCAGTACGTC.

In this sample, this clone turned up a few times. This sequence joins TRBV7-9 and TRBJ1-4, with D tentatively TRBD1 (6 bases). Germline V gene sequence: CDR1 SEHNR, CDR2 FQNEAQ (reference sequence). This CDR3 is built from 16 residues. V was clipped by 5 bases and J by 5 bases, with 18 bases between them. This CDR3 reads CASSPVQGRRNEKLFF. CDR3 bases: TGTGCCAGCAGCCCCGTACAGGGAAGGAGGAATGAAAAACTGTTTTTT.

This clone was detected only a few times. This chain connects TRBV15 to TRBJ1-1; D call uncertain. Germline CDR1 LNHNV, CDR2 YYDKDF (reference sequence). This CDR3 spans 16 amino acids. Trimming removed 0 bases at V and 1 base at J, with 12 bases between. CDR3 coding DNA: TGTGCCACCAGCAGAGATGGTTTTGGAGGGAACACTGAAGCTTTCTTT. Translated: CATSRDGFGGNTEAFF.

In regard to this clone: Other DNA variants within this sample encode the same CDR3. The chain is built from TRBV18 and TRBJ2-1; D possibly matches TRBD1 or TRBD2 (5 bases each). This CDR3 comprises 15 residues. Trimming removed 1 base at V and 0 bases at J, with 7 bases between. Germline CDR1 KGHSH, CDR2 LQKENI. CDR3 sequence reads: CASSPRGSSYNEQFF. For the CDR3, the DNA is TGTGCCAGCTCACCACGGGGGAGCTCCTACAATGAGCAGTTCTTC.

The sample holds a few counts of this clone. The chain uses TRBV7-2 and TRBJ1-2, with TRBD1 matching 8 bases. Germline CDR1 and CDR2: SGHTA and FQGNSA. The CDR3 has 15 amino acids. V dropped 4 bases and J dropped 7; count of bases not matched to a gene: 11. The CDR3 nucleotides are TGTGCCAGCAGCTCTAATACCGGGACAGGCTCTGGCTACACCTTC. Residues: CASSSNTGTGSGYTF.

This chain joins TRBV11-3 and TRBJ2-1; 9 bases are a match to TRBD2. The CDR3 is made up of 15 amino acids. V lost 4 bases to trimming and J lost 8 bases; unmatched junction nucleotides: 9. Per germline, CDR1 SGHNT and CDR2 YENEEA. CDR3 bases: TGTGCCAGCAGCTCCCCCGCGGGAGGGATCTATGAGCAGTTCTTC. Its protein is CASSSPAGGIYEQFF.

The V gene is TRBV2, the J gene TRBJ1-5; unclear D gene. V shed 3 bases and J shed 1 base, with 4 bases lying between them. This CDR3 has 13 residues. CDR1 and CDR2 from the germline V gene are SNHLY and FYNNEI. CDR3 in DNA: TGTGCCAGCAGTGACGACAGCAATCAGCCCCAGCATTTT. It specifies CASSDDSNQPQHF.

This clone was counted between two and nine times. The chain has TRBV5-1 and TRBJ2-3; D call uncertain. The CDR3 covers 12 residues. In germline, CDR1 is SGHRS, CDR2 YFSETQ. Trimming took off 3 bases at V and 5 bases at J, with 7 bases between the two ends. The CDR3 region is CASSWEKDTQYF. CDR3 nucleotides: TGCGCCAGCAGCTGGGAAAAAGATACGCAGTATTTT.

The chain uses TRBV29-1 and TRBJ2-1, with TRBD1 matching 7 bases. Per the germline V gene, CDR1 is SQVTM and CDR2 is ANQGSEA. V shed 6 bases and J 1 base; nucleotides not matched to a gene: 15. This CDR3 has 17 amino acids. The CDR3: CSVVKGAAPYSYNEQFF. The CDR3 bases are TGCAGCGTCGTGAAGGGGGCAGCGCCGTATTCCTACAATGAGCAGTTCTTC.

The chain combines TRBV7-9 with TRBJ2-5, with D uncertain. Trimming took off 1 base at V and 2 bases at J, with 14 bases between the two ends. Germline V gene sequence: CDR1 SEHNR, CDR2 FQNEAQ (reference sequence). This CDR3 region has 16 residues. The DNA for the CDR3 is TGTGCCAGCAGCTTAGGGCTCTTTGGCAGACAAGAGACCCAGTACTTC. It specifies CASSLGLFGRQETQYF. The full variable domain, its missing parts supplied by reference TRBV7-9 and TRBJ2-5, is DTGVSQNPRHKITKRGQNVTFRCDPISEHNRLYWYRQTLGQGPEFLTYFQNEAQLEKSRLLSDRFSAERPKGSFSTLEIQRTEQGDSAMYLCASSLGLFGRQETQYFGPGTRLLVL.

This chain uses TRBV16 with TRBJ1-6; D is perhaps TRBD1 (6 bases). There are 16 residues in the CDR3. V lost 0 bases and J lost 9, with 15 bases in between. Germline values: CDR1 KGHSY, CDR2 FQNENV. CDR3 sequence reads: CASSQSGAGFISPLHF. Here the CDR3 DNA reads TGTGCCAGCAGCCAATCGGGGGCAGGGTTCATTTCACCCCTCCACTTT.

J is TRBJ1-5 and V is TRBV7-9; weak D call: TRBD1 (5 bases). Germline V gives CDR1 SEHNR, CDR2 FQNEAQ (reference sequence). This CDR3 is built from 14 residues. V lost 3 bases, J lost 4 bases, and 10 bases lay in between. For the CDR3, the DNA is TGTGCCAGCAGCTTCGACAGACCTAATCAGCCCCAGCATTTT. Its translation: CASSFDRPNQPQHF.

V gene TRBV5-6 combines with J gene TRBJ2-1, with D perhaps matching TRBD1 or TRBD2 (5 bases each). CDR1 is SGHDT, CDR2 YYEEEE, per germline. The CDR3 consists of 15 residues. V shed 8 bases and J shed 1 base, with 16 bases lying between them. Written as DNA, the CDR3 is TGTGCCAGTCTAACCGGGACCTCGTCCTACAATGAGCAGTTCTTC. Its translation is CASLTGTSSYNEQFF.